One and the same sample provided the 26 T cell receptor beta chains below, sequenced in a study of T-cell reconstitution after alpha-beta-depleted transplantation in children. The authors prepared the TCRbeta library with unique molecular identifiers. TCRdb analysed the PCR reads with MiXCR anew, one entry per CDR3 protein. The sample shows fewer than 350,000 distinct CDR3 sequences, about 9.9% of them seen only once. Sample: peripheral blood, taken 180 days after TCRalphabeta/CD19-depleted stem cell transplant. Receptors originate from a male patient aged 2-15 years who had a stem cell transplant for chronic granulomatous disease, so the T cells may come from the graft donor.

This clonotype was counted ten times or more. The chain employs TRBV7-9 and TRBJ2-7; 9 bases are a match to TRBD1. With V trimmed by 2 bases and J by 10 bases, 3 bases remained unmatched. CDR3 length: 12 residues. The germline V gene has CDR1 SEHNR and CDR2 FQNEAQ (reference sequence). This CDR3 is CASSLWDRAQYF. In nucleotides, the CDR3 is TGTGCCAGCAGCTTATGGGACAGGGCCCAGTACTTC.

There are many counts of this clonotype. The chain uses TRBV20-1 and TRBJ1-3; the D is unclear. V lost 0 bases, J lost 3 bases, and 12 bases lay in between. The germline V gene encodes CDR1 DFQATT and CDR2 SNEGSKA (reference sequence). The CDR3 is 15 amino acids. The CDR3: CSARDIEGSGNTIYF. The CDR3 DNA reads TGCAGTGCTAGAGACATAGAGGGCAGTGGAAACACCATATATTTT.

Points on this clonotype: This may arise from a read error, as a much more abundant clone is one base away. The chain couples TRBV7-2 to TRBJ2-5, with D perhaps matching TRBD2 (6 bases). Per the germline V gene, CDR1 is SGHTA and CDR2 is FQGNSA. The CDR3 length is 14 residues. The CDR3 protein is CASSIRLVQETLYF. CDR3 nucleotide sequence: TGTGCCAGCAGCATCCGACTAGTACAAGAGACCCTGTACTTC.

This clonotype was picked up many times. This chain's CDR3 is CSVEGGQGPTYEQYF. The CDR3, as DNA: TGCAGCGTTGAAGGGGGACAGGGGCCCACCTACGAGCAGTACTTC. The rearrangement links TRBV29-1 to TRBJ2-7; 10 bases agree with TRBD1. Germline V gene sequence: CDR1 SQVTM, CDR2 ANQGSEA. The CDR3 has 15 amino acids. The ends lost 1 base at V and 2 bases at J; junction bases unmatched: 5.

This clonotype has a count of ten or more. The chain links TRBV6-1 to TRBJ2-1; no firm D call. Germline V lookup: CDR1 MNHNS, CDR2 SASEGT. This CDR3 has 18 amino acids. V was cut by 2 bases and J by 0 bases, with 17 bases left in between. As DNA, the CDR3 is TGTGCCAGCAGTGAACACCTTTGGGCGGATAGCTCCTACAATGAGCAGTTCTTC. Translated, it gives CASSEHLWADSSYNEQFF.

At least ten counts were recorded for this clonotype. Sequence at one end of the junction differs from germline and may be a read error. The chain recombines TRBV6-2 or TRBV6-3 with TRBJ1-1; TRBD1 might be the D (5 bases). This CDR3 is built from 11 residues. Germline CDR1 and CDR2: MNHEY and SVGEGT. CDR3 loop: CATMAGRSLDF. CDR3 sequence (DNA): TGTGCCACCATGGCAGGGAGGTCACTGGACTTT.

In its sample, this clonotype was seen many times. The chain recombines TRBV29-1 with TRBJ2-5; D perhaps matches TRBD2 (6 bases). Germline V gene sequence: CDR1 SQVTM, CDR2 ANQGSEA. This CDR3 is built from 12 residues. The V gene lost 4 bases and the J gene lost 2 bases, with 8 bases spanning the gap. Here the CDR3 DNA reads TGCAGCGTTGGCCTAGCGCAAGAGACCCAGTACTTC. Translated: CSVGLAQETQYF.

This clonotype was observed a handful of times. The chain carries TRBV7-6 and TRBJ2-7; TRBD1 is a possible D gene (6 bases). Trimming took 0 bases from V and 3 from J, leaving 12 bases between them. The CDR3 runs to 15 residues. Germline V gene data show CDR1 as SGHVS and CDR2 as FNYEAQ. As DNA, the CDR3 is TGTGCCAGCAGCTTAGCGTGGGACACCCACTACGAGCAGTACTTC. Its protein product is CASSLAWDTHYEQYF.

This clonotype was recorded many times. V usage is TRBV6-1 and J usage is TRBJ1-6, with TRBD1 matching 9 bases. Losses at the gene ends were 9 bases for V and 5 bases for J; bases not matched to a gene: 5. CDR1 and CDR2 from the germline V gene are MNHNS and SASEGT. This CDR3 has 14 residues. The CDR3 DNA is TGTGCCAGAACGGGGACAGGGAATAATTCACCCCTCCACTTT. Its translation is CARTGTGNNSPLHF.

This clonotype was observed at least ten times. This chain uses TRBV7-3 with TRBJ2-1; 8 nucleotides line up with TRBD2. Germline lookup yields CDR1 SGHTA and CDR2 FQGTGA. The CDR3 spans 16 residues. Trimming at V came to 0 bases and at J to 2 bases, leaving 3 bases not matched to a gene. CDR3 amino acids: CASSLTSGGPYNEQFF. As DNA, the CDR3 is TGTGCCAGCAGCTTAACATCGGGGGGGCCCTACAATGAGCAGTTCTTC.

This clonotype was recorded at least ten times. The chain links TRBV28 to TRBJ2-2, with D possibly called TRBD1 or TRBD2 (5 bases each). V was shortened by 2 bases and J by 2 bases, with 12 bases between the two germline ends. This CDR3 region has 16 residues. Per the germline V gene, CDR1 is MDHEN and CDR2 is SYDVKM. The CDR3 here is CASSLLGTPNTGELFF. CDR3 coding DNA: TGTGCCAGCAGTTTACTAGGGACCCCCAACACCGGGGAGCTGTTTTTT.

This clonotype has at least ten counts. V usage is TRBV29-1 and J usage is TRBJ2-5; D is undetermined. There are 13 residues in the CDR3. V was shortened by 6 bases and J by 5 bases, with 16 bases between the two germline ends. Germline V CDR1 and CDR2: SQVTM, ANQGSEA. CDR3 coding DNA: TGCAGCGTGGGCTTTTGGGCTTCGGAGACCCAGTACTTC. Its protein is CSVGFWASETQYF.

The chain combines TRBV13 with TRBJ2-4, with 10 nucleotides matching TRBD2. The CDR3 consists of 16 residues. The germline V gene encodes CDR1 PRHDT and CDR2 FYEKMQ (reference sequence). The V segment lost 3 bases and the J segment 7 bases; nucleotides outside the gene matches: 9. For the CDR3, the DNA is TGTGCCAGCAGCTTCCAGCAGCGGGGGGGGGCGAACATTCAGTACTTC. Protein sequence: CASSFQQRGGANIQYF.

The table lists this clonotype with many counts. The genes are TRBV10-3 and TRBJ2-7; 8 bases fit TRBD1. Germline-derived CDR1 and CDR2 are ENHRY and SYGVKD. Trimming removed 5 bases from V and 6 bases from J; junction bases left unmatched: 12. This CDR3 is built from 15 residues. CDR3 protein: CAISSGQGIGSEQYF. CDR3 nucleotides: TGTGCCATCAGTTCCGGACAGGGAATAGGCTCCGAGCAGTACTTC.

This clonotype was counted many times. The gene calls are TRBV12-3 or TRBV12-4 and TRBJ1-3; TRBD1 agrees at 8 bases. V was clipped by 10 bases and J by 3 bases; unmatched bases: 8. The CDR3 is 14 amino acids. CDR3 loop: CANNDRGNGNTIYF. For the CDR3, the DNA is TGTGCCAACAACGACAGGGGAAATGGAAACACCATATATTTT.

As regards this clonotype: Being one base from a much bigger clone, this may be a read error. The CDR3 ends on some other residue instead of the conserved phenylalanine or tryptophan, so this is likely a read error. V usage is TRBV5-1 and J usage is TRBJ2-3; 10 bases align to TRBD2. The CDR3 length is 15 residues. With V trimmed by 3 bases and J by 2 bases, 3 bases remained unmatched. Germline lookup yields CDR1 SGHRS and CDR2 YFSETQ. CDR3 nucleotides: TGCGCCAGCAGCTCTGGACTAGCGGCCACAGATACGCAGTATTCT. Translating gives CASSSGLAATDTQYS.

The chain carries TRBV6-1 and TRBJ2-7; TRBD2 matches at 10 bases. The length of the CDR3 is 13 residues. V was pared by 10 bases and J by 4 bases, with 7 bases of the junction left unmatched. The germline CDR1 and CDR2 sequences are MNHNS and SASEGT. The CDR3 region has the DNA TGTGCCATCGTAGCGGGAGGAGTTTACGAGCAGTACTTC. Protein sequence: CAIVAGGVYEQYF.

Ten or more counts support this clonotype. The CDR3 DNA follows: TGTGCCAGCAGTTACTCTATTGGCAGGACCCACGAGCAGTACTTC. This codes for CASSYSIGRTHEQYF. This chain joins TRBV6-2 or TRBV6-3 and TRBJ2-7; D uncertain. Looked up from germline, CDR1 is MNHEY and CDR2 is SVGEGT. The CDR3 consists of 15 residues. Trimming left V 0 bases short and J 5 bases short, with 14 bases between.

Only one count was recorded for this clonotype. This may come from a read error, since a much larger clone is one base off. The rearrangement joins TRBV20-1 to TRBJ2-7; D unclear. CDR3 length: 15 amino acids. Trimming removed 4 bases at V and 6 bases at J, with 22 bases between. Germline CDR1 reads DFQATT; CDR2 reads SNEGSKA (reference sequence). DNA for the CDR3: TGCAGTGCTATAGATCTGGGCGTAGGTACGGGCGAGCAGTACTTC. Its protein product is CSAIDLGVGTGEQYF.

This clonotype was seen a few times. The gene calls are TRBV11-1 and TRBJ2-1, with 14 bases fitting TRBD2. The CDR3 extends over 19 amino acids. Germline trimming cut 4 bases from V and 7 bases from J; bases unmatched to any gene: 15. Germline V gives CDR1 SGHAT, CDR2 FQDESV (reference sequence). CDR3: CASSSPGLAGVTGRNEQFF. The CDR3 DNA reads TGTGCCAGCAGCTCGCCGGGACTAGCGGGAGTAACAGGAAGAAATGAGCAGTTCTTC.

The sample holds many counts of this clonotype. The chain combines TRBV20-1 with TRBJ2-2; 9 nucleotides agree with TRBD2. The germline V gene has CDR1 DFQATT and CDR2 SNEGSKA (reference sequence). The CDR3 loop spans 14 amino acids. Trimming cost V 2 bases and J 2 bases; bases outside gene matches: 0. This chain's CDR3 is CSARLAGNTGELFF. The CDR3 nucleotides read TGCAGTGCTAGACTAGCGGGAAACACCGGGGAGCTGTTTTTT.

Many counts were recorded for this clonotype. This chain uses TRBV7-9 with TRBJ2-1; D is unresolved. The germline gives CDR1 SEHNR, CDR2 FQNEAQ (reference sequence). The CDR3 is 13 amino acids. The V and J ends lost 0 bases and 8 bases respectively, with 8 bases between them. The CDR3 protein is CASSLARGDEQFF. In DNA, the CDR3 is TGTGCCAGCAGCTTAGCCCGCGGTGATGAGCAGTTCTTC. Combining the CDR3 with reference TRBV7-9 and TRBJ2-1 gives the whole variable domain DTGVSQNPRHKITKRGQNVTFRCDPISEHNRLYWYRQTLGQGPEFLTYFQNEAQLEKSRLLSDRFSAERPKGSFSTLEIQRTEQGDSAMYLCASSLARGDEQFFGPGTRLTVL.

The rearrangement links TRBV5-6 to TRBJ2-7; 8 bases are a match to TRBD1. Trimming at V came to 2 bases and at J to 4 bases, leaving 8 bases not matched to a gene. The CDR3 extends over 15 amino acids. CDR1 and CDR2 (germline): SGHDT, YYEEEE. The CDR3 bases are TGTGCCAGCAGCTTCGGGACAGGCCCCCTGTACGAGCAGTACTTC. Translation: CASSFGTGPLYEQYF.

Details on this clonotype: Just one base apart from a much larger clone, this may be a read error. The chain recombines TRBV20-1 with TRBJ2-5; 7 nucleotides line up with TRBD1. Looked up from germline, CDR1 is DFQATT and CDR2 is SNEGSKA (reference sequence). There are 13 residues in the CDR3. CDR3 DNA: TGCAGTGCTAGATATGACAGGGAGACGACCCAGCACTTC. Its translation is CSARYDRETTQHF.

Many counts were recorded for this clonotype. The rearrangement links TRBV29-1 to TRBJ1-2; D call uncertain. The CDR3 has 12 residues. Germline values: CDR1 SQVTM, CDR2 ANQGSEA. V was shortened by 3 bases and J by 3 bases, with 8 bases between the two germline ends. The CDR3 bases are TGCAGCGTTGAGGAGCGGTACTATGGCTACACCTTC. Protein sequence: CSVEERYYGYTF.

Ten or more counts support this clonotype. The rearrangement uses TRBV5-1 and TRBJ2-1; TRBD1 aligns across 8 bases. After removal of 3 bases from V and 7 bases from J, the junction contained 6 bases not matched to a gene. The CDR3 spans 14 residues. Germline lookup yields CDR1 SGHRS and CDR2 YFSETQ. CDR3 protein: CASSSRTGKNEQFF. In nucleotides, the CDR3 is TGCGCCAGCAGCTCCAGGACAGGGAAGAATGAGCAGTTCTTC. The full variable domain, completed using reference TRBV5-1 and TRBJ2-1, is KAGVTQTPRYLIKTRGQQVTLSCSPISGHRSVSWYQQTPGQGLQFLFEYFSETQRNKGNFPGRFSGRQFSNSRSEMNVSTLELGDSALYLCASSSRTGKNEQFFGPGTRLTVL.